This T cell receptor beta chain was retrieved from a study of human T cells and chemical hapten exposure. Study overall: Small pooled library volume differences chiefly drove per-sample TCR yield variation. Regarding the study as a whole: Those TCRs sitting above 1 in 1000 frequency stayed the same with DPC sensitization.

CDR1 and CDR2 (germline): DFQATT, SNEGSKA (reference sequence). The CDR3 is 13 residues long. V was trimmed by 0 bases and J by 4 bases, leaving 9 bases between them. This clonotype occurred many times. No antigen is known for it. The time point: healthy volunteer bleed at 6 weeks. Unseparated into fractions, whole blood served as the source from which total RNA was extracted. The library attached unique molecular identifiers to individual cDNA molecules. Authors' analysis steps: Ranging from roughly 23,224 to 690,600, TCR counts per sample had a median value of around 94,000. MiXCR, applied by TCRdb to the RACE reads, yields one record per CDR3 protein. In this record, the V and J calls reflect TCRdb's handling and not the investigators' own analysis. The sample comprises some 81,000 distinct CDR3 sequences, 8.5% to 9.5% of which are singletons, and about 1.7% rests with the top ten.

This TCR derives from a female donor in good health. Some clones in this sample may be carry-over from other donors' samples. This sequence joins TRBV20-1 and TRBJ1-2; D call uncertain. Sequenced: whole blood. CDR3 bases: TGCAGTGCTAGAGATCAGCAGGCCTATGGCTACACCTTC. Translated: CSARDQQAYGYTF.